These 11 T cell receptor beta chains originate from one sample sequenced in a study of blood T cells in healthy people across ages. Next came a second PCR, run for about 6 to 11 cycles, which used a sample-barcoded 5' primer along with a J-beta primer mix. TCRdb processed the 5' RACE reads anew with MiXCR; each CDR3 protein has one entry. The table has under 1,100,000 distinct CDR3 sequences, around 27% seen once. The sample was also linked to a second study, of T cells of mothers and their children.

Specimen: blood. These receptors were obtained from a girl aged 2-10 years in good health.

The chain combines TRBV18 with TRBJ1-1; D unresolved. V lost 1 base to trimming and J lost 1 base, with 7 bases between them. CDR3 length equals 14 residues. CDR1 and CDR2 from the germline V gene are KGHSH and LQKENI. The CDR3 protein is CASSPQSQNTEAFF. CDR3 nucleotide sequence: TGTGCCAGCTCACCACAGAGCCAGAACACTGAAGCTTTCTTT.

Only a few counts were recorded for this clonotype. At one end the junction does not follow the germline gene, possibly because of a read error. The V and J genes are TRBV5-1 and TRBJ1-3; TRBD1 matches at 7 bases. Germline CDR1 is SGHRS and CDR2 is YFSETQ. CDR3 length: 14 residues. For the CDR3, the DNA is TGCGCCGGCAGCGACACAGGGGCTGGAAACACCATATATTTT. Protein sequence: CAGSDTGAGNTIYF.

This rearrangement joins TRBV9 to TRBJ1-1, with unresolved D. Germline loops: CDR1 SGDLS, CDR2 YYNGEE. The CDR3 covers 16 residues. V lost 3 bases to trimming and J lost 8 bases, with 23 bases between them. The CDR3 loop reads CASSEDPWVPNVEAFF. CDR3 nucleotides: TGTGCCAGCAGCGAGGACCCCTGGGTCCCCAACGTAGAAGCTTTCTTT.

This clonotype came up once. The gene calls are TRBV5-1 and TRBJ1-1; TRBD1 matches at 7 bases. CDR3 length: 16 residues. The V and J ends lost 4 bases and 1 base, in that order; junction bases with no gene match: 10. Germline loops: CDR1 SGHRS, CDR2 YFSETQ. In DNA, the CDR3 is TGCGCCAGCAGCGCAGGATTGACAGGGTCGAACACTGAAGCTTTCTTT. Amino acid sequence: CASSAGLTGSNTEAFF.

This clonotype was observed many times. The chain combines TRBV7-2 with TRBJ2-3; unclear D gene. Per the germline V gene, CDR1 is SGHTA and CDR2 is FQGNSA. Trimming took 2 bases from V and 5 from J, leaving 8 bases between them. The CDR3 has 13 amino acids. The CDR3 is CASSLIVVDTQYF. CDR3 in DNA: TGTGCCAGCAGCTTAATCGTGGTAGATACGCAGTATTTT.

The genes are TRBV9 and TRBJ1-1; D unresolved. The germline CDR1 and CDR2 sequences are SGDLS and YYNGEE. The germline V and J ends were trimmed by 4 bases and 2 bases, with 9 bases remaining between them. The CDR3 is 13 residues long. The CDR3 DNA reads TGTGCCAGCAGCACTTGGGATAACACTGAAGCTTTCTTT. This translates into CASSTWDNTEAFF.

The J gene is TRBJ1-4, the V gene TRBV12-3 or TRBV12-4; D is ambiguous. Trimming pared 8 bases from V and 8 bases from J, leaving 3 bases between. The CDR3 extends over 9 amino acids. The DNA for the CDR3 is TGTGCCAGCGGCGAAAAACTGTTTTTT. Translating gives CASGEKLFF.

This clonotype was observed a few times. The genes are TRBV29-1 and TRBJ2-1; D remains ambiguous. The DNA end is more similar to TRBJ2-7, so the J call may be wrong. Germline values: CDR1 SQVTM, CDR2 ANQGSEA. This CDR3 comprises 12 residues. CDR3 coding DNA: TGCAGCGTCCTCTTGGGAAGCTACGAGCAGTACTTC. Translation gives CSVLLGSYEQYF.

The chain is built from TRBV7-3 and TRBJ2-4, with D unresolved. V was trimmed by 1 base and J by 0 bases, leaving 10 bases between them. Germline V gene lookup returns CDR1 SGHTA and CDR2 FQGTGA. The CDR3 consists of 16 residues. The CDR3 DNA sequence: TGTGCCAGCAGCTTAATGGTCGGTCTAGCCAAAAACATTCAGTACTTC. It yields the protein CASSLMVGLAKNIQYF.

This clonotype was counted a few times. The chain combines TRBV7-8 with TRBJ1-1; D is ambiguous. V lost 4 bases, J lost 0 bases, and 9 bases lay in between. The CDR3 is made up of 14 amino acids. In germline, CDR1 is SGHVS, CDR2 FQNEAQ. CDR3 in DNA: TGTGCCAGCAGCTCGAGGACCTTGAACACTGAAGCTTTCTTT. This translates into CASSSRTLNTEAFF.

The chain employs TRBV6-1 and TRBJ2-7; weak D call: TRBD1 (5 bases). The better agreement between TRBJ2-1 and the DNA end casts doubt on the J call. This CDR3 has 14 residues. From germline, CDR1 is MNHNS and CDR2 SASEGT. CDR3 coding DNA: TGTGCCAGCAGTGAAGCGGGGCAGTACAATGAGCAGTTCTTC. It specifies CASSEAGQYNEQFF.